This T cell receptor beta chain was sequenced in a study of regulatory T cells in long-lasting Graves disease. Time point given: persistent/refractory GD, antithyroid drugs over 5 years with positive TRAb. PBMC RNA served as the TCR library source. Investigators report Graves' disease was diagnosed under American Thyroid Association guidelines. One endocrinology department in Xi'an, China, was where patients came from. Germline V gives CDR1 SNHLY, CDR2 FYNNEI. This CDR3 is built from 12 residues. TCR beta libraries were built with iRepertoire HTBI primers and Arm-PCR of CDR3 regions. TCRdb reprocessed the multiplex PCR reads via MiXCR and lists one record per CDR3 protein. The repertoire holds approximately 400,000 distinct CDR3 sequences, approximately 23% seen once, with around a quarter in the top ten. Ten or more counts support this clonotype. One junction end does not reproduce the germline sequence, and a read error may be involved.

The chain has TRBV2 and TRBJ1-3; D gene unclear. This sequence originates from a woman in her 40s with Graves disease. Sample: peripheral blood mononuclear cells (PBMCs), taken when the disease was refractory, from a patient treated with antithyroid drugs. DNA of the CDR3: TGTGCCAGCAGTGAAGGCAGCGAGAGGGAGGATTTT. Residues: CASSEGSEREDF.